This TCR beta chain was sequenced for a study of T cells in Graves' hyperthyroidism and ophthalmopathy. Study information: Peripheral blood was drawn at first diagnosis, prior to all treatment.

RNA transcripts served as the template for amplifying TCR beta CDR3 regions. During a first-round RT-PCR of the TCR CDR3, the HTBI primer set was used. TCRdb re-called the multiplex PCR reads with MiXCR, one entry per CDR3 protein. Among some 740,000 distinct CDR3 sequences, 12% to 15% were seen once, and the ten largest hold approximately 10%. Reasons for excluding patients were uncontrolled infection, other autoimmune disease, pregnancy or lactation. A 10 ml volume of fresh peripheral blood provided the PBMCs. There are many counts of this clonotype. J gave up 4 bases and V 1 base, and 4 bases lay outside the gene matches. Germline loops: CDR1 SGDLS, CDR2 YYNGEE. This CDR3 contains 15 residues.

The V and J genes are TRBV9 and TRBJ2-1, with TRBD1 matching 8 bases. The clonotype comes from a woman under 30 with Graves' hyperthyroidism. Sample: blood. In nucleotides, the CDR3 is TGTGCCAGCAGCGTACAGGACAGGGCTTACAATGAGCAGTTCTTC. Protein sequence: CASSVQDRAYNEQFF.